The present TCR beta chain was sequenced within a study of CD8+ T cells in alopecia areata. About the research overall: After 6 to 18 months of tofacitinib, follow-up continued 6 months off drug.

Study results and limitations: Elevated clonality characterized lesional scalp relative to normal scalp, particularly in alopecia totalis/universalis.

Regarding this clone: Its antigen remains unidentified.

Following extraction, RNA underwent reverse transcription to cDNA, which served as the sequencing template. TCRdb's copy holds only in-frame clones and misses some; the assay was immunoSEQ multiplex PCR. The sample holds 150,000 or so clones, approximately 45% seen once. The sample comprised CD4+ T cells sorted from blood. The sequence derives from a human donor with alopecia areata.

The DNA of the CDR3 is TGTGCCAGCAGTCTTGGGACGGAGTGGTCCACCTTGCACTACGAGCAGTACTTC. Protein product: CASSLGTEWSTLHYEQYF. This chain connects TRBV28 to TRBJ2-7, with D possibly being TRBD1 or TRBD2 (5 bases each). The germline gives CDR1 MDHEN, CDR2 SYDVKM. The ends were cut back, 5 bases at V and 3 bases at J, with 26 bases in the middle. This CDR3 comprises 18 residues.